Listed here is a single TCR beta chain. This sample is part of a study of technical replicates of blood from several donors. TCRdb keeps only in-frame clones here, not all; method: immunoSEQ multiplex PCR. The repertoire has 80,000 to 95,000 clones, around 90% of them found once; the top ten carry about 0.27%. There are 18 residues in the CDR3. Germline V gene sequence: CDR1 SGHRS, CDR2 YFSETQ. The trim removed 0 bases at V and 5 bases at J, leaving 8 bases unmatched. Sequencing used T cells isolated from PBMCs. The TCR was taken from a human donor in good health. The chain links TRBV5-1 to TRBJ2-2; TRBD2 matches at 12 bases. CDR3 region: CASSLVTSGGQGTGELFF. In nucleotides, the CDR3 is TGCGCCAGCAGCTTGGTGACTAGCGGGGGCCAGGGAACCGGGGAGCTGTTTTTT.